The clone carrying this T cell receptor (beta chain) was seen a handful of times. These data come from a study of T-cell memory formation after mild COVID-19. TCRdb called the 5' RACE reads again in MiXCR, with one record for every CDR3 protein. This table has around 200,000 distinct CDR3 sequences, approximately 18% appearing once. The CDR3 length is 14 residues. The V segment lost 8 bases and the J segment 4 bases; nucleotides outside the gene matches: 7. Germline V lookup: CDR1 SNHLY, CDR2 FYNNEI. The sequenced sample consisted of PBMCs or a T cell subset sorted from them (not recorded which). The TCR originated in a man aged 18 to 35 who had mild COVID-19 (a few samples of this study predate the infection). Cell type and time point are not known. The J gene is TRBJ1-5, the V gene TRBV2; TRBD1 agrees at 8 bases. CDR3 sequence reads: CASVPGQENQPQHF. The CDR3 DNA reads as TGTGCCAGCGTCCCGGGACAGGAGAATCAGCCCCAGCATTTT.